The sequence of this T cell receptor (beta chain) was determined in a study of blood T cell repertoires in COVID-19. Study overall: Italy, Spain and the United States were the sources of the convalescent and acute COVID-19 samples. Nucleic acid was either cDNA or gDNA, and it came from T cells, B-cell-depleted T cells, or PBMCs.

The CDR3 loop spans 15 amino acids. In the original workflow: Amplification of reference gene primers was used by the study to estimate nucleated cell counts. Sequencing was performed with immunoSEQ multiplex PCR; in TCRdb, only in-frame clones are kept and a portion is missing. The DNA gave D and trimming, while V, J and clone size come from that table. The sample carries around 250,000 clones, over 75% recorded once. The specimen was peripheral blood. The sequence came from a human donor in a cohort sampled during active COVID-19. The chain uses TRBV21-1 and TRBJ2-3; the D call of TRBD2 is as the table states it, not checked on the DNA. TRBV21-1 is a pseudogene locus. DNA of the CDR3: TGTGCCAGCAGCGAGGGACTAGCGGGCACAGATACGCAGTATTTT. As protein: CASSEGLAGTDTQYF.